Listed below are T cell receptor beta chains from one sample, sequenced in a study of T cell responses to AZD1222 COVID-19 vaccine. Here immunoSEQ multiplex PCR was the method, and the copy in TCRdb shows in-frame clones only, minus some. This table holds roughly 140,000 clones, about 90% found once. The sample here was peripheral blood, taken on day 0 of AZD1222 vaccination. The source is an adult in good health. The CDR3 runs from the conserved cysteine through the conserved F or W. D genes are given only for firm matches. A row's size may be missing; if present it is once, few, many or a size class.

>TRBV18|TRBJ2-7|.|TRBD1
CASSPPQGTGYEQYF
TGTGCCAGCTCACCACCGCAGGGGACAGGCTACGAGCAGTACTTC
>TRBV6-1|TRBJ2-3|.|TRBD2
CASSEGATSGSRTDTQYF
TGTGCCAGCAGTGAAGGGGCGACTAGCGGGAGTCGCACAGATACGCAGTATTTT
>TRBV18|TRBJ1-1|.|.
CASSTLPETEAFF
TGTGCCAGCTCAACACTTCCCGAGACTGAAGCTTTCTTT
>TRBV9|TRBJ2-7|.|TRBD2
CASSVGGTSVYEQYF
TGTGCCAGCAGCGTAGGCGGGACTAGCGTATACGAGCAGTACTTC
>TRBV10-3|TRBJ2-7|.|TRBD1
CATNGQGREQYF
TGTGCCACCAACGGACAGGGAAGGGAGCAGTACTTC
>TRBV18|TRBJ1-1|.|.
CASSPYFGANTEAFF
TGTGCCAGCTCACCATATTTCGGGGCGAACACTGAAGCTTTCTTT
>TRBV29-1|TRBJ1-2|.|.
CSVVVGSYGYTF
TGCAGCGTTGTGGTAGGGTCCTATGGCTACACCTTC
>TRBV30|TRBJ1-1|.|.
CAWSGSVNTEAFF
TGTGCCTGGAGTGGTTCTGTAAACACTGAAGCTTTCTTT
>TRBV6-5|TRBJ2-3|few|TRBD1
CASSADRVYSDTQYF
TGTGCCAGCAGCGCGGACAGGGTATATTCGGATACGCAGTATTTT
>TRBV20-1|TRBJ2-1|.|.
CSASRHSYNEQFF
TGCAGTGCTAGTAGACACTCCTACAATGAGCAGTTCTTC
>TRBV9|TRBJ2-5|.|.
CASSVDGWEETQYF
TGTGCCAGCAGCGTAGACGGGTGGGAAGAGACCCAGTACTTC
>TRBV28|TRBJ2-5|.|.
CASSTGTKKETQYF
TGTGCCAGCAGTACTGGGACAAAAAAAGAGACCCAGTACTTC
>TRBV11-2|TRBJ2-1|.|.
CASSPLGGFSEQFF
TGTGCCAGCAGCCCCCTGGGCGGGTTCAGTGAGCAGTTCTTC
>TRBV28|TRBJ1-1|.|TRBD1
CASSETGGQYTEAFF
TGTGCCAGCAGTGAGACAGGGGGCCAATATACTGAAGCTTTCTTT
>TRBV30|TRBJ2-7|.|.
CAWSGSYEQYF
TGTGCCTGGAGTGGATCCTACGAGCAGTACTTC
>TRBV28|TRBJ2-7|few|.
CASSSEWGEQYF
TGTGCCAGCAGTTCCGAGTGGGGCGAGCAGTACTTC
>TRBV11-2|TRBJ2-1|.|.
CASSLGQQNEQFF
TGTGCCAGCAGCCTCGGACAGCAAAATGAGCAGTTCTTC
>TRBV6-5|TRBJ1-2|few|.
CASRRTDGYTF
TGTGCCAGCCGTCGGACGGATGGCTACACCTTC
>TRBV7-8|TRBJ1-3|once|.
CASSRGGANTIYF
TGTGCCAGCTCAAGGGGGGGCGCGAACACCATATATTTT
>TRBV2|TRBJ2-2|.|TRBD1
CASSSRGPWNTGELFF
TGTGCCAGCAGCTCCAGGGGGCCATGGAACACCGGGGAGCTGTTTTTT
>TRBV5-1|TRBJ1-1|.|.
CASSLNYRASLNTEAFF
TGCGCCAGCAGCTTGAATTACAGGGCCTCCCTGAACACTGAAGCTTTCTTT
>TRBV19|TRBJ1-5|.|TRBD1
CASSIDLTGHQPQHF
TGTGCCAGTAGTATAGATCTGACAGGGCATCAGCCCCAGCATTTT
>TRBV6-5|TRBJ2-2|.|.
CASSYYRANTGELFF
TGTGCCAGCAGTTATTACAGGGCGAACACCGGGGAGCTGTTTTTT
>TRBV7-2|TRBJ1-5|.|.
CASSLRGRNQPQHF
TGTGCCAGCAGCTTAAGGGGAAGGAATCAGCCCCAGCATTTT
>TRBV28|TRBJ2-5|.|.
CASSPLGVQETQYF
TGTGCCAGCAGTCCCCTGGGGGTTCAAGAGACCCAGTACTTC
>TRBV5-5|TRBJ2-5|.|.
CASSLLGTGETQYF
TGTGCCAGCAGCTTATTGGGAACGGGGGAGACCCAGTACTTC
>TRBV7-9|TRBJ2-5|.|.
CASSDKPTERQETQYF
TGTGCCAGCAGCGACAAACCCACAGAACGTCAAGAGACCCAGTACTTC
>TRBV11-3|TRBJ2-2|once|.
CASSFQLGKGTGELFF
TGTGCCAGCAGCTTTCAATTAGGGAAGGGTACCGGGGAGCTGTTTTTT
>TRBV28|TRBJ1-1|.|.
CASSFSSRLAEAFF
TGTGCCAGCAGTTTCTCCTCTCGTCTAGCTGAAGCTTTCTTT
>TRBV19|TRBJ2-7|.|TRBD2
CASTLGPGGPTKQYF
TGTGCCAGTACCCTGGGACCGGGAGGGCCAACTAAGCAGTACTTC
>TRBV14|TRBJ1-1|few|.
CASSPWDTEAFF
TGTGCCAGCAGCCCTTGGGACACTGAAGCTTTCTTT
>TRBV4-1|TRBJ2-4|.|TRBD2
CASSQEAWRERGRSAKNIQYF
TGCGCCAGCAGCCAAGAAGCGTGGCGGGAGAGGGGTAGGTCTGCCAAAAACATTCAGTACTTC
>TRBV7-8|TRBJ1-4|.|.
CASSRGDELFF
TGTGCCAGCAGCCGCGGTGATGAACTGTTTTTT
>TRBV6-5|TRBJ1-5|.|.
CASSYRDGNQPQHF
TGTGCCAGCAGTTACCGGGACGGCAATCAGCCCCAGCATTTT
>TRBV28|TRBJ2-7|.|TRBD1
CASSEGQHLTKQYF
TGTGCCAGCAGTGAGGGACAGCATCTTACGAAACAGTACTTC
>TRBV11-2|TRBJ2-1|.|.
CASSPQVVLYNEQFF
TGTGCCAGCAGCCCTCAGGTGGTCCTATACAATGAGCAGTTCTTC
>TRBV19|TRBJ1-5|once|.
CASSMGLGPYQPQHF
TGTGCCAGTAGTATGGGACTGGGGCCCTACCAGCCCCAGCATTTT
>TRBV11-3|TRBJ2-7|.|TRBD2
CASSSGLAGDEQYF
TGTGCCAGCAGCTCGGGACTAGCGGGAGACGAGCAGTACTTC
>TRBV24-1|TRBJ2-3|.|.
CATGAASDTQYF
TGTGCCACCGGCGCAGCCTCAGATACGCAGTATTTT
>TRBV28|TRBJ1-2|.|TRBD1
CASSASTGVVYGYTF
TGTGCCAGCAGCGCCTCGACAGGGGTCGTCTATGGCTACACCTTC
>TRBV28|TRBJ2-5|.|TRBD2
CASIRGAGVGETQYF
TGTGCCAGCATAAGGGGAGCGGGAGTTGGAGAGACCCAGTACTTC
>TRBV6-5|TRBJ2-7|.|.
CASGNSYEQYF
TGTGCCAGCGGGAACAGCTACGAGCAGTACTTC
>TRBV28|TRBJ1-1|.|.
CASSPTGPTEAFF
TGTGCCAGCAGTCCCACAGGTCCCACTGAAGCTTTCTTT
>TRBV15|TRBJ2-7|once|.
CATSRAYRAPYEQYF
TGTGCCACCAGCAGAGCATATCGGGCCCCCTACGAGCAGTACTTC
>TRBV7-8|TRBJ1-5|.|TRBD1
CASSSGPGQGSYQPQHF
TGTGCCAGCAGTTCTGGACCGGGACAGGGGAGTTATCAGCCCCAGCATTTT
>TRBV6-5|TRBJ2-7|.|TRBD2
CASARDYQLRGEQYF
TGTGCCAGCGCCCGGGACTACCAACTGAGAGGGGAGCAGTACTTC
>TRBV9|TRBJ2-2|few|.
CASSLSGTTGELFF
TGTGCCAGCAGTCTCTCAGGGACAACCGGGGAGCTGTTTTTT